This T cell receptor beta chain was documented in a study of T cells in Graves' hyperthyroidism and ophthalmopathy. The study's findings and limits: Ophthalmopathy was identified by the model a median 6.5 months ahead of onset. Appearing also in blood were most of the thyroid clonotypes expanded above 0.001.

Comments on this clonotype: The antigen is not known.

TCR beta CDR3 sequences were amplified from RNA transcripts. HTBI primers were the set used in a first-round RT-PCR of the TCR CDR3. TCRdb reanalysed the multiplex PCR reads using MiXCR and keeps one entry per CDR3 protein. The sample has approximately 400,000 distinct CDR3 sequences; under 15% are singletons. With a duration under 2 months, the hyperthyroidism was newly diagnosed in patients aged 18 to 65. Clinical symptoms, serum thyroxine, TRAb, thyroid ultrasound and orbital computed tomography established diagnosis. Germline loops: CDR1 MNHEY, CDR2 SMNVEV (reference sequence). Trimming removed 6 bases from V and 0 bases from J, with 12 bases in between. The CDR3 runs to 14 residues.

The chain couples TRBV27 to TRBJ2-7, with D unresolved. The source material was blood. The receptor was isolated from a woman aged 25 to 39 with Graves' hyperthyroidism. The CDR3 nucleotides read TGTGCCAGCAGCCCCTTGAGTTTCTCCTACGAGCAGTACTTC. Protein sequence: CASSPLSFSYEQYF.